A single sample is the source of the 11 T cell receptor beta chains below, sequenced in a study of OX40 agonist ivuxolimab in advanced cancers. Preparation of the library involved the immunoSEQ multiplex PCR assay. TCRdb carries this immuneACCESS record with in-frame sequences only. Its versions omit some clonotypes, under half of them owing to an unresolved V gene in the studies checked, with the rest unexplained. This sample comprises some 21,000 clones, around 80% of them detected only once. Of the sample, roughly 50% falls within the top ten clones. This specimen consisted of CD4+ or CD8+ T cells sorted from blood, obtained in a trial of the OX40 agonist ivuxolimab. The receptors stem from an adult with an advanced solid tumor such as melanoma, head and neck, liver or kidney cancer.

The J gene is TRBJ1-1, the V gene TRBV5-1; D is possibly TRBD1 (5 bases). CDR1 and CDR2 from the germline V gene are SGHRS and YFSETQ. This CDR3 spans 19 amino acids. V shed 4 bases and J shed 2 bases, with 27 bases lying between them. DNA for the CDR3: TGCGCCAGCAGCGTCTTGGGCCTGCATACTCAGGGTCTAAACACTGAAGCTTTCTTT. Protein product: CASSVLGLHTQGLNTEAFF.

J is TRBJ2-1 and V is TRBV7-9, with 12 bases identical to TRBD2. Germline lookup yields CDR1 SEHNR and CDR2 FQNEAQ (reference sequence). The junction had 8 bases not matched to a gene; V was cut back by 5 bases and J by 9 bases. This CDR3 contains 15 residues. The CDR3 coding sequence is TGTGCCAGCAGCCCCCTAGCGGGGGGGCTCACTGAGCAGTTCTTC. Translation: CASSPLAGGLTEQFF.

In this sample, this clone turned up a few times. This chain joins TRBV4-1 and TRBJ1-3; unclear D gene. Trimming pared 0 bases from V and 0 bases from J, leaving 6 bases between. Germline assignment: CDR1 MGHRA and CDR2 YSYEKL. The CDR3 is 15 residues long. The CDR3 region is CASSQEETSGNTIYF. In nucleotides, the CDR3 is TGCGCCAGCAGCCAAGAAGAGACCTCTGGAAACACCATATATTTT.

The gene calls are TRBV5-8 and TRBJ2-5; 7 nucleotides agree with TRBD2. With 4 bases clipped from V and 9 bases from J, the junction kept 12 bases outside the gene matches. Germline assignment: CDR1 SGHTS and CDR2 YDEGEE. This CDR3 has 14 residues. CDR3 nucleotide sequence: TGTGCCAGCAGCGTGGGAGGGGTCGATTTGGCCCAGTACTTC. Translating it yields CASSVGGVDLAQYF.

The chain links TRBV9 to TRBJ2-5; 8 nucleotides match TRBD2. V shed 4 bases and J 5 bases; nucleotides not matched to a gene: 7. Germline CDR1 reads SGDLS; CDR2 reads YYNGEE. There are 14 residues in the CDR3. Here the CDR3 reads CASSPGGGLETQYF. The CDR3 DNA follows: TGTGCCAGCAGCCCGGGGGGGGGACTGGAGACCCAGTACTTC.

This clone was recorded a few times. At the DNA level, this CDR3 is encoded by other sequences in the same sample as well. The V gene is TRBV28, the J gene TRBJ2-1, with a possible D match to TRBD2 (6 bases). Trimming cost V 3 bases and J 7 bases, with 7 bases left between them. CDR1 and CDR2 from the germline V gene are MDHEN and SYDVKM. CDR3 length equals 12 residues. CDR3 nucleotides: TGTGCCAGCAGTTTGGGGAGGAATGAGCAGTTCTTC. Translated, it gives CASSLGRNEQFF.

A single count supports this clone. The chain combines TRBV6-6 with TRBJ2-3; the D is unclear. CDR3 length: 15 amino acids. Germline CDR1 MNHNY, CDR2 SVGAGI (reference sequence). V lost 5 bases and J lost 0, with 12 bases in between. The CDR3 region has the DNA TGTGCCAGCAGTCGCTCAATAGCTAGCACAGATACGCAGTATTTT. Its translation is CASSRSIASTDTQYF.

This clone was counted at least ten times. The chain's CDR3 is CASTPGSWDYGYTF. The CDR3 bases are TGTGCCAGCACCCCAGGGAGTTGGGACTATGGCTACACCTTC. This chain connects TRBV27 to TRBJ1-2, with D possibly matching TRBD1 (5 bases). The ends were cut back, 7 bases at V and 3 bases at J, with 15 bases in the middle. This CDR3 contains 14 residues. Germline CDR1 and CDR2: MNHEY and SMNVEV (reference sequence).

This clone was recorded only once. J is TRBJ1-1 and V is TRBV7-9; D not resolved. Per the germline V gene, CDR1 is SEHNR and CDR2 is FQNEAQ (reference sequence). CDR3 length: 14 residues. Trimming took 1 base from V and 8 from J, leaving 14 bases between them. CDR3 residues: CASSLVGGGEEAFF. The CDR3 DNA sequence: TGTGCCAGCAGCTTAGTAGGAGGCGGAGAGGAAGCTTTCTTT.

The CDR3, as DNA: TGTGCCTGGGATGACAAGGCCGAGGAAGCTTTCTTT. It yields the protein CAWDDKAEEAFF. The rearrangement uses TRBV30 and TRBJ1-1, with D uncertain. Germline assignment: CDR1 GTSNPN and CDR2 SVGIG (reference sequence). Trimming stripped 5 bases from V and 8 bases from J, with 15 bases between. The CDR3 extends over 12 amino acids.

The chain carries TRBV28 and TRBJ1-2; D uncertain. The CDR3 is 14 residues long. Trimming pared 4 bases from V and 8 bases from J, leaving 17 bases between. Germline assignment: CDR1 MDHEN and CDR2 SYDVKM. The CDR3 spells CASSSTSARHGYTF. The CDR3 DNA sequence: TGTGCCAGCAGTTCCACGTCTGCGAGACACGGCTACACCTTC.